The T cell receptor beta chain under discussion was sequenced for a study of graft-versus-host responses after intestinal transplantation. Assay: immunoSEQ multiplex PCR; the TCRdb copy retains only in-frame clones and omits some. This table holds about 110,000 clones, about 91% found once. This clone came up once. Its target is unknown. V was shortened by 2 bases and J by 5 bases, with 15 bases between the two germline ends. This CDR3 comprises 15 residues. Germline CDR1 reads LGHNA; CDR2 reads YNFKEQ. The clonotype originates from a human donor who was the organ donor for an intestinal transplant. The specimen comprised unstimulated CD4+ T cells sorted from spleen or lymph node cells, sampled before transplant. V and J are TRBV4-2 and TRBJ1-1; the D gene is possibly TRBD1 (5 bases). CDR3 sequence: CASSQPTRGGTEAFF. Here the CDR3 DNA reads TGTGCCAGCAGCCAACCAACGAGGGGAGGAACTGAAGCTTTCTTT.